The clone carrying this T cell receptor beta chain was counted a single time. The data were obtained in a study of T cell changes during pregnancy in multiple sclerosis. Using immunoSEQ multiplex PCR, the repertoire was profiled, and TCRdb retains in-frame clones only, with some absent. There are under 70,000 clones in the sample; 92% occur only once, and approximately 0.69% lies in the top ten. With 1 base clipped from V and 3 bases from J, the junction kept 6 bases outside the gene matches. This CDR3 has 16 amino acids. Looked up from germline, CDR1 is SGDLS and CDR2 is YYNGEE. The genes are TRBV9 and TRBJ1-2; TRBD1 matches 10 bases. The specimen comprised CD4+ T cells from peripheral blood mononuclear cells, sampled after pregnancy. The receptor's source is a female donor with multiple sclerosis, enrolled in a pregnancy study. The chain's CDR3 is CASSVSPGQGDYGYTF. The CDR3 DNA is TGTGCCAGCAGCGTAAGTCCCGGACAGGGGGACTATGGCTACACCTTC.